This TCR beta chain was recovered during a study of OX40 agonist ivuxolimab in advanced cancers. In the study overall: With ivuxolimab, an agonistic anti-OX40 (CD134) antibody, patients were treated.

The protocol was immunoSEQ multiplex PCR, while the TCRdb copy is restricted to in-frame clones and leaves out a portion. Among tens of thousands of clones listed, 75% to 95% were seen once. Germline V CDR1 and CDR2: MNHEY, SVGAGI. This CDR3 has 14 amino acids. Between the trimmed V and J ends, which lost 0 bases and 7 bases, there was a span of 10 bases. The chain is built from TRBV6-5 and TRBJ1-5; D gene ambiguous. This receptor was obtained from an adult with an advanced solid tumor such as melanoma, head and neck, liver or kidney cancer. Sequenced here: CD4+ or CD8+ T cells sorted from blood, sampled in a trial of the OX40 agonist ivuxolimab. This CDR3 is CASSYSAEGQPQHF. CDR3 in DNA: TGTGCCAGCAGTTACTCGGCAGAGGGCCAGCCCCAGCATTTT.